These 20 T cell receptor beta chains came from one sample sequenced in a study of shared clonotypes between healthy human individuals. Data came from immunoSEQ multiplex PCR; TCRdb stores just in-frame clones and leaves some out. The sample carries 2,500,000 or so clones, about nine tenths recorded once. Sequenced input: naive CD4+ T cells from PBMCs. The subset: CD45RA+ positively selected. The receptor source for this set is a man aged 18 to 29 in good health. Some clones in this sample may be carry-over from other donors' samples.

There are a few counts of this clone. This sequence joins TRBV6-1 and TRBJ1-1; a weak D match, TRBD1 (5 bases). The CDR3 contains 14 residues. Germline V gives CDR1 MNHNS, CDR2 SASEGT. The CDR3 DNA sequence: TGTGCGGGTAGGGGAGAACGGGGGTCCACTGAAGCTTTCTTT. Translation: CAGRGERGSTEAFF.

This clone was counted a single time. The same CDR3 also results from other DNA sequences found in this sample. The chain links TRBV18 to TRBJ2-7; 12 bases are a match to TRBD2. Trimming removed 3 bases from V and 4 bases from J; junction bases left unmatched: 4. This CDR3 is 15 amino acids long. Per the germline V gene, CDR1 is KGHSH and CDR2 is LQKENI. This chain's CDR3 is CASSPLAGGPYEQYF. CDR3 sequence (DNA): TGTGCCAGCTCACCCCTAGCGGGAGGGCCGTACGAGCAGTACTTC.

The V call is TRBV11-2, the J call TRBJ1-5; D perhaps matches TRBD1 (6 bases). Between the trimmed V and J ends, which lost 5 bases and 7 bases, there was a span of 12 bases. Germline V gives CDR1 SGHAT, CDR2 FQNNGV. This CDR3 has 13 amino acids. DNA of the CDR3: TGTGCCAGCAGCGGGGGGGGCTGGCAGCCCCAGCATTTT. Encoded protein: CASSGGGWQPQHF.

The chain carries TRBV7-2 and TRBJ2-5; TRBD1 matches at 8 bases. V lost 3 bases to trimming and J lost 5 bases; unmatched junction nucleotides: 2. The CDR3 spans 13 residues. Germline-derived CDR1 and CDR2 are SGHTA and FQGNSA. In DNA form, the CDR3 reads TGTGCCAGCAGCTTCAGGGGGCCGGAGACCCAGTACTTC. Its translation: CASSFRGPETQYF. The full variable domain, in which reference TRBV7-2 and TRBJ2-5 provide the parts outside the CDR3, is GAGVSQSPSNKVTEKGKDVELRCDPISGHTALYWYRQSLGQGLEFLIYFQGNSAPDKSGLPSDRFSAERTGGSVSTLTIQRTQQEDSAVYLCASSFRGPETQYFGPGTRLLVL.

This rearrangement joins TRBV19 to TRBJ1-4; no clear D. Per the germline V gene, CDR1 is LNHDA and CDR2 is SQIVND (reference sequence). The CDR3 loop spans 13 amino acids. V was pared by 1 base and J by 8 bases, with 8 bases between. CDR3 in DNA: TGTGCCAGTAGTATAGTGAACGGGGAAAAACTGTTTTTT. Translating gives CASSIVNGEKLFF.

V is TRBV10-3 and J is TRBJ1-5; D ambiguous. CDR1 and CDR2 (germline): ENHRY, SYGVKD. The CDR3 has 14 amino acids. Trimming shortened V by 10 bases and J by 0 bases, and 13 bases separated the two germline ends. The CDR3 reads CASYSGYSNQPQHF. CDR3 sequence (DNA): TGTGCCAGCTACTCGGGGTATAGCAATCAGCCCCAGCATTTT.

The chain couples TRBV19 to TRBJ1-2; D is possibly TRBD1 (5 bases). This CDR3 is built from 16 residues. Germline V gives CDR1 LNHDA, CDR2 SQIVND (reference sequence). The V end was cut by 5 bases, the J end by 4 bases, with 20 bases between. In DNA, the CDR3 is TGTGCCAGTAGTTATCGTAAGACAGAAGAAATCTATGGCTACACCTTC. Protein sequence: CASSYRKTEEIYGYTF.

The chain employs TRBV9 and TRBJ2-3; D perhaps matches TRBD2 (7 bases). The CDR3 totals 16 residues. Germline CDR1 and CDR2: SGDLS and YYNGEE. The ends were cut back, 2 bases at V and 0 bases at J, with 13 bases in the middle. The CDR3 DNA follows: TGTGCCAGCAGCGTTCTCGGGGGGCCGAGCACAGATACGCAGTATTTT. Translating it yields CASSVLGGPSTDTQYF.

This clone was counted once. The rearrangement links TRBV28 to TRBJ1-5; weak D call: TRBD1 (6 bases). The germline gives CDR1 MDHEN, CDR2 SYDVKM. Trimming stripped 6 bases from V and 4 bases from J, with 7 bases between. CDR3 length: 12 amino acids. DNA of the CDR3: TGTGCCAGCAGAGGACAGAATCAGCCCCAGCATTTT. Amino acids: CASRGQNQPQHF.

The chain links TRBV2 to TRBJ2-4, with D perhaps TRBD2 (5 bases). The CDR3 covers 16 residues. Trimming shortened V by 5 bases and J by 0 bases, and 14 bases separated the two germline ends. Per the germline V gene, CDR1 is SNHLY and CDR2 is FYNNEI. For the CDR3, the DNA is TGTGCCAGCAGTAATGGACTGGGCGTAGCCAAAAACATTCAGTACTTC. Its translation is CASSNGLGVAKNIQYF.

The chain joins TRBV4-1 to TRBJ1-2, with TRBD1 identical over 8 bases. In germline, CDR1 is MGHRA, CDR2 YSYEKL. J gave up 4 bases and V 6 bases, and 13 bases lay outside the gene matches. The CDR3 sequence is 16 residues long. The CDR3 nucleotides read TGCGCCAGCAGTGACCTACGGACAGGGATCACCTATGGCTACACCTTC. Its translation is CASSDLRTGITYGYTF.

The chain has TRBV5-1 and TRBJ1-3; 7 bases map to TRBD1. The germline V gene has CDR1 SGHRS and CDR2 YFSETQ. The CDR3 consists of 16 residues. Losses at the gene ends were 3 bases for V and 0 bases for J; bases not matched to a gene: 6. CDR3 sequence (DNA): TGCGCCAGCAGCTCCACCGGGACAGACTCTGGAAACACCATATATTTT. It codes for CASSSTGTDSGNTIYF.

The chain couples TRBV12-2 to TRBJ2-7; TRBD2 is the table's D call, not checked against the DNA. TRBV12-2 is flagged as a pseudogene. The CDR3 covers 13 residues. The CDR3, as DNA: TGTGCAAGTCGGCTAAACGTCCCTTCCGAGCAGTACTTC. Translated: CASRLNVPSEQYF.

The chain uses TRBV2 and TRBJ1-1; no reliable D call. Germline V gives CDR1 SNHLY, CDR2 FYNNEI. Trimming left V 5 bases short and J 1 base short, with 11 bases between. The CDR3 totals 14 residues. CDR3 loop: CASSYEGRNTEAFF. The CDR3 coding sequence is TGTGCCAGCAGTTACGAGGGCAGGAACACTGAAGCTTTCTTT.

The genes are TRBV28 and TRBJ2-5; either TRBD1 or TRBD2 may fit D (5 bases each). This CDR3 has 14 amino acids. V was clipped by 5 bases and J by 7 bases, with 17 bases between them. Germline-derived CDR1 and CDR2 are MDHEN and SYDVKM. This chain's CDR3 is CASSAPGTLVTQYF. The CDR3 DNA reads as TGTGCCAGCAGTGCCCCCGGGACCCTGGTGACCCAGTACTTC.

Comment on this clone: Distinct nucleotide sequences in the sample also encode this CDR3. V is TRBV5-1 and J is TRBJ2-1; 7 nucleotides line up with TRBD2. V lost 0 bases, J lost 3 bases, and 3 bases stayed unmatched. Germline V lookup: CDR1 SGHRS, CDR2 YFSETQ. The CDR3 runs 15 residues. The CDR3 region has the DNA TGCGCCAGCAGCTTGGTAGCTAGCGGCTACAATGAGCAGTTCTTC. Encoded protein: CASSLVASGYNEQFF.

The V gene is TRBV28, the J gene TRBJ1-4; D gene uncertain. Trimming removed 3 bases from V and 7 bases from J, with 15 bases in between. There are 15 residues in the CDR3. The V gene's germline CDR1 is MDHEN and CDR2 SYDVKM. The DNA of the CDR3 is TGTGCCAGCAGTTTCCGGACCCGGGGAGGTGAAAAACTGTTTTTT. Translation: CASSFRTRGGEKLFF.

The V call is TRBV18, the J call TRBJ2-3, with a possible D match to TRBD2 (5 bases). The length of the CDR3 is 14 residues. The germline V gene has CDR1 KGHSH and CDR2 LQKENI. Trimming took off 3 bases at V and 1 base at J, with 8 bases between the two ends. This chain's CDR3 is CASSPFGGTDTQYF. CDR3 nucleotides: TGTGCCAGCTCACCCTTCGGGGGCACAGATACGCAGTATTTT. Complete variable domain (other parts from reference TRBV18 and TRBJ2-3): NAGVMQNPRHLVRRRGQEARLRCSPMKGHSHVYWYRQLPEEGLKFMVYLQKENIIDESGMPKERFSAEFPKEGPSILRIQQVVRGDSAAYFCASSPFGGTDTQYFGPGTRLTVL.

This chain uses TRBV25-1 with TRBJ2-2, with 7 bases fitting TRBD2. Germline assignment: CDR1 MGHDK and CDR2 SYGVNS. J was trimmed by 5 bases and V by 5 bases; bases with no gene match: 8. The CDR3 runs 15 residues. CDR3 sequence: CASSSAGVDTGELFF. The CDR3 coding sequence is TGTGCCAGCAGTTCTGCGGGAGTAGATACCGGGGAGCTGTTTTTT.

This clone was counted a single time. A read error may account for a junction end that differs from germline. V is TRBV5-6 and J is TRBJ2-1; 7 bases are shared with TRBD2. Germline V CDR1 and CDR2: SGHDT, YYEEEE. CDR3 length: 17 residues. The CDR3 sequence: CVSSPVSGATFYNEQFF. CDR3 nucleotides: TGTGTCAGCAGCCCAGTAAGCGGGGCCACCTTTTACAATGAGCAGTTCTTC.